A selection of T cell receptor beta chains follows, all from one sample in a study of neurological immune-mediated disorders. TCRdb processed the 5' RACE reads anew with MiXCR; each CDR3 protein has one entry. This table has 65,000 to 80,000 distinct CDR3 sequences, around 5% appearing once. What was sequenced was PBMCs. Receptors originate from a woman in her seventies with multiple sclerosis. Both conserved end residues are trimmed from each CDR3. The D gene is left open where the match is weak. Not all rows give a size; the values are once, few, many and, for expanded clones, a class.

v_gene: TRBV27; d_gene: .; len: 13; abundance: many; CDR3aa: ASSLFWGSAYEQY
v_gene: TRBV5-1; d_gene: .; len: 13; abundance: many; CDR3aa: ASSRSGTVTDTQY
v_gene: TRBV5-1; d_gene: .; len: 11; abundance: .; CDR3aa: ASAGATNTEAF
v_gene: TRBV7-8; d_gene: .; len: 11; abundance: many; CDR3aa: ASSQSKGWKLF
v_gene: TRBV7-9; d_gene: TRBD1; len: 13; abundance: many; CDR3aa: ASSSGRGRVTEAF
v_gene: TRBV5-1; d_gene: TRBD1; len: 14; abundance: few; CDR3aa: ASSFFMAGGADTQY
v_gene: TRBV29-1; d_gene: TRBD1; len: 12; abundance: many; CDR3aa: SVELVGGRYGYT
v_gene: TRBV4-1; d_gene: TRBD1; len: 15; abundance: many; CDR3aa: ASSLGTGGLAKNIQY
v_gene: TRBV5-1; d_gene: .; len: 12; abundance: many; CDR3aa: ASSSFTGFTEAF
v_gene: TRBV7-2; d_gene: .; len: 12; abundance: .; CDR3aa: ASRPQGISYEQY
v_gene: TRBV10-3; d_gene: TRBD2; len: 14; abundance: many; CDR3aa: AISELTTSGGETQY
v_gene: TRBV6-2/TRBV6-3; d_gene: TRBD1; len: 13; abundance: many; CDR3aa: ASSKGDSRQETQY
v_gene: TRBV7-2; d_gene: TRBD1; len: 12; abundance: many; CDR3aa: ASSQGQGNYEQY
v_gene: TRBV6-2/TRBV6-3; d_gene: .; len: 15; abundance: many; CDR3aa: ASSYSSVGELNYGYT
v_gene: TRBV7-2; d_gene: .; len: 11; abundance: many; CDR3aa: ASSLNGIQPLH
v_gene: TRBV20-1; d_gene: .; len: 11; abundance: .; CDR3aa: SVYGDGNQPQH
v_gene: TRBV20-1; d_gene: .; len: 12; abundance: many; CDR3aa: SARDLGGLETQY
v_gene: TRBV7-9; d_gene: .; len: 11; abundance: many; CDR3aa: ASSTFMNTEAF
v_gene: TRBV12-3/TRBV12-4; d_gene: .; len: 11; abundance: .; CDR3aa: ASSLLRSYGYT
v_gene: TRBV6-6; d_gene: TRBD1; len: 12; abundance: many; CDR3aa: ASRLQGASYEQY
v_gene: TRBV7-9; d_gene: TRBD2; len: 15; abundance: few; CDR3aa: ASSQPGLAGGTDEQY
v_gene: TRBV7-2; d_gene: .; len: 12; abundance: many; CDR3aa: ASSPRSSTDTQY
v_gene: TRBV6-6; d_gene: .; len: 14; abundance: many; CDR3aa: ASSRREAPDGTEAF
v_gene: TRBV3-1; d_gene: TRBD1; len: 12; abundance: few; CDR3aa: ASSTRQGRDTQY
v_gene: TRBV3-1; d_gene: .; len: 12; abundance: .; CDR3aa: ASSQGLGRETQY
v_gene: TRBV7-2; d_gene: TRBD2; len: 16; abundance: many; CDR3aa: ASSLAPSGRVITGELF
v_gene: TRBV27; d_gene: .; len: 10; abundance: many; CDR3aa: ASSPGIGTQY
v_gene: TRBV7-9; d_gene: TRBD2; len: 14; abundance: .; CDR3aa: ASSLAVAGVRETQY
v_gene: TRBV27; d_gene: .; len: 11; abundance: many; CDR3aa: ASSLVGAQPQH
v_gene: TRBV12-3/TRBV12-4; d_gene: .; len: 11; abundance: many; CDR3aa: ASNSRGSGELF
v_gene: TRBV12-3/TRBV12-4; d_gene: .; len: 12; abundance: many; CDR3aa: ASSLRGGNTEAF
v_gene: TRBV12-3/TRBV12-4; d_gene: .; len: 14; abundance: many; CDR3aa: ASSLELRQKNEKLF
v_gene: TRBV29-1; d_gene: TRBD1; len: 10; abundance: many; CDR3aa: SVGTGGNEQF
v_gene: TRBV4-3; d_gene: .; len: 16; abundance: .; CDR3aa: ASSPRFGIEIAKNIQY
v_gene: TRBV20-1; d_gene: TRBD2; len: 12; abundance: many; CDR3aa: SAPNPRESETQY
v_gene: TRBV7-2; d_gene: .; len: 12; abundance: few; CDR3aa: ASSSDVARGELF
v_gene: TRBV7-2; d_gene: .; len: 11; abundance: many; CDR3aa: ASSLAPNTEAF
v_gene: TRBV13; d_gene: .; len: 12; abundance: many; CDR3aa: ASSSRFSGNTIY
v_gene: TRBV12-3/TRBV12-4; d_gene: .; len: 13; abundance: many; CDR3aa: ASSLVQTSTDTQY
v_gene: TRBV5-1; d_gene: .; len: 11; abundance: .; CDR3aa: ASRPAAGTEAF
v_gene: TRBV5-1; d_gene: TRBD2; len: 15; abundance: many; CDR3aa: ASSRLAGGPSSYEQY
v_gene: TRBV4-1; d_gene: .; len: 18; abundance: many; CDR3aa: ASSQEYGLGMGMVKNIQY
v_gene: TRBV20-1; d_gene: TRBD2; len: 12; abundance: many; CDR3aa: SARVAGGFDEQF
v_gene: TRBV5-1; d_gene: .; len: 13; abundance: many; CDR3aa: ASSFGTPLNTEAF
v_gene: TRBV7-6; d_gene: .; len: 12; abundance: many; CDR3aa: ASSLALGDHEQY
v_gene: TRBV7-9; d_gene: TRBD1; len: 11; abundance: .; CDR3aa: ASNDRAGEKLF
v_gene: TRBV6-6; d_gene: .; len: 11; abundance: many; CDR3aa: ASSVKAQYGYT
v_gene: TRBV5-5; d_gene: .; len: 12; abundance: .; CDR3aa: ASSLRGLINGYT
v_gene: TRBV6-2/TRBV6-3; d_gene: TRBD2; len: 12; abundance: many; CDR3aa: ASNPGLAGGPQY
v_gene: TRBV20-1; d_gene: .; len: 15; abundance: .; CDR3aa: SARDPRTFRSTDTQY
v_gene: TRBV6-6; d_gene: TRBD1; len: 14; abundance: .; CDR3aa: ASSRGGTGRHTEAF
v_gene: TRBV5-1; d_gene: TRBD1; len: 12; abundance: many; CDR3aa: ATYRGANTGELF
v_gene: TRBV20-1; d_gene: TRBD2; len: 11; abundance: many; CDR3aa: SAGLAGGSEQF
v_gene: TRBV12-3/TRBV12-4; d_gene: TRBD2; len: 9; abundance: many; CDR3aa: ASRPTSGLF